One sample yielded the 8 T cell receptor beta chains listed below, sequenced in a study of blood T cell repertoires in COVID-19. Generated by immunoSEQ multiplex PCR, the TCRdb table keeps only in-frame clones and is missing some. The sample comprises approximately 30,000 clones, roughly 90% of which are singletons, and 0.5% to 0.7% rests with the top ten. The specimen sequenced was peripheral blood. The origin of the receptors is a woman between 35 and 50 years old with active or convalescent COVID-19.

The chain recombines TRBV27 with TRBJ1-6; possibly TRBD1 for D (6 bases). Germline V gene sequence: CDR1 MNHEY, CDR2 SMNVEV (reference sequence). This CDR3 is 16 amino acids long. The V gene lost 5 bases and the J gene lost 4 bases, with 15 bases spanning the gap. Here the CDR3 DNA reads TGTGCCAGCAGTGCAACAGGGAGAGGGTATAATTCACCCCTCCACTTT. This gives the protein CASSATGRGYNSPLHF.

The chain couples TRBV27 to TRBJ2-2; the D gene is possibly TRBD1 (8 bases). This CDR3 contains 14 residues. Germline V gene sequence: CDR1 MNHEY, CDR2 SMNVEV (reference sequence). The V gene lost 6 bases and the J gene lost 7 bases, with 15 bases spanning the gap. CDR3: CASSHRGGIGELFF. The CDR3 bases are TGTGCCAGCAGCCACAGGGGGGGAATCGGGGAGCTGTTTTTT.

The V call is TRBV6-6, the J call TRBJ1-5, with TRBD1 identical over 8 bases. The CDR3 is made up of 14 amino acids. Per the germline V gene, CDR1 is MNHNY and CDR2 is SVGAGI (reference sequence). The J segment lost 6 bases and the V segment lost 6 bases, leaving 7 bases of the junction unmatched. Here the CDR3 DNA reads TGTGCCAGCAGGGCAGGGGGCACCGGTCAGCCCCAGCATTTT. Its protein is CASRAGGTGQPQHF.

This chain joins TRBV6-5 and TRBJ1-5, with TRBD1 matching over 9 bases. Per germline, CDR1 MNHEY and CDR2 SVGAGI. The CDR3 sequence is 14 residues long. J was trimmed by 4 bases and V by 4 bases; bases with no gene match: 2. CDR3 loop: CASSSTGGNQPQHF. In nucleotides, the CDR3 is TGTGCCAGCAGTTCGACAGGGGGGAATCAGCCCCAGCATTTT.

The chain uses TRBV28 and TRBJ2-7; 7 nucleotides agree with TRBD2. This CDR3 is built from 12 residues. Germline CDR1 reads MDHEN; CDR2 reads SYDVKM. V dropped 8 bases and J dropped 1; count of bases not matched to a gene: 2. The CDR3 region has the DNA TGTGCCAGCGGGGGGGATTCCTACGAGCAGTACTTC. Translated, it gives CASGGDSYEQYF.

The chain links TRBV19 to TRBJ2-7, with 7 bases that match TRBD2. J was trimmed by 4 bases and V by 5 bases; bases with no gene match: 5. Germline-derived CDR1 and CDR2 are LNHDA and SQIVND (reference sequence). This CDR3 is 13 amino acids long. CDR3 DNA sequence: TGTGCCAGTAGTCCCAGCGGGAAGTACGAGCAGTACTTC. Its protein product is CASSPSGKYEQYF.

The chain links TRBV9 to TRBJ2-1; TRBD2 agrees at 12 bases. The CDR3 extends over 18 amino acids. Losses at the gene ends were 6 bases for V and 0 bases for J; bases not matched to a gene: 10. Germline V gene data show CDR1 as SGDLS and CDR2 as YYNGEE. The CDR3 region has the DNA TGTGCCAGCACCCCTGGACTAGCGGGGATAAGCTCCTACAATGAGCAGTTCTTC. The encoded protein is CASTPGLAGISSYNEQFF.

This clone appeared a few times. This rearrangement joins TRBV30 to TRBJ2-7; D uncertain. The CDR3 spans 12 residues. The germline V gene encodes CDR1 GTSNPN and CDR2 SVGIG (reference sequence). Deletions cut 3 bases from V and 3 bases from J, with 9 bases between. The chain's CDR3 is CAWSPPGYEQYF. The CDR3 region has the DNA TGTGCCTGGAGCCCCCCCGGCTACGAGCAGTACTTC.